This TCR beta chain appears in the sequencing data of a study of shared clonotypes between healthy human individuals. Notes on the study in general: Sequencing depth was predicted to influence how clonotypes are shared among donors. Estimated richness values were generally larger in naive subsets than in memory subsets.

Germline values: CDR1 SGHTA, CDR2 FQGNSA. CDR3 size: 19 residues. V lost 3 bases, J lost 8 bases, and 15 bases stayed unmatched. Donors comprised only Caucasian adults living in Nashville, Tennessee. A remark on this clone: Its matching antigen is unknown.

Clones were read by immunoSEQ multiplex PCR, and TCRdb kept only the in-frame ones, dropping some. The data show some 1,400,000 clones, with roughly 95% seen just once and about 1% held by the top ten. Material: naive CD4+ T cells sorted from blood. As to subset: CD45RA+ positively selected. The chain couples TRBV7-2 to TRBJ2-3, with 15 nucleotides matching TRBD2. The receptor was derived from a young man in good health. The CDR3 sequence is CASSFYLGTSGRSRGTQYF. The CDR3 DNA sequence: TGTGCCAGCAGCTTTTATCTGGGGACTAGCGGGAGGAGTAGGGGTACGCAGTATTTT.